The rows below give T cell receptor beta chains drawn from one sample of a study of shared clonotypes between healthy human individuals. Repertoires were generated with immunoSEQ multiplex PCR, while TCRdb's copy carries only in-frame clones and drops some. The sample holds approximately 650,000 clones, roughly 96% seen once. Sequencing input: naive CD8+ T cells sorted from blood. The source is a woman under 40 in good health. Both conserved end residues are part of each CDR3. A D gene is named only where the DNA matches it firmly.

V gene	CDR3 length	D gene	J gene	CDR3 DNA	CDR3 protein
TRBV2	16	TRBD1	TRBJ2-5	TGTGCCAGCGCTGGAGCGGGACAGGGGGCCGGAGAGACCCAGTACTTC	CASAGAGQGAGETQYF
TRBV27	14	.	TRBJ2-7	TGTGCCAGCAGTCCTTGGGCGAACTCCTACGAGCAGTACTTC	CASSPWANSYEQYF
TRBV2	16	TRBD2	TRBJ2-5	TGTGCCAGCAGTGCCCGGACTAGCGGGAGGGGAGAGACCCAGTACTTC	CASSARTSGRGETQYF
TRBV27	12	.	TRBJ2-7	TGTGCCAGCAGTTTATCCGGGCGGGTACAGTACTTC	CASSLSGRVQYF
TRBV10-3	12	.	TRBJ2-7	TGTGCCATCAGTGATGTCGCCTCCGAGCAGTACTTC	CAISDVASEQYF
TRBV14	14	.	TRBJ2-2	TGTGCCAGCAGCCACCTCCTCGAGGCCGGGGAGCTGTTTTTT	CASSHLLEAGELFF
TRBV13	16	.	TRBJ2-7	TGTGCCAGCAGCCAAGTCGCAGGGGAACGGACCTACGAGCAGTACTTC	CASSQVAGERTYEQYF
TRBV12-5	13	.	TRBJ2-7	TGTGCTAGTGGTCCGACAGGGAGGTACGAGCAGTACTTC	CASGPTGRYEQYF
TRBV29-1	15	TRBD2	TRBJ2-1	TGCAGCGTCGTAAAAGAGGGGACTAGGACCAATGAGCAGTTCTTC	CSVVKEGTRTNEQFF
TRBV19	15	.	TRBJ2-7	TGTGCCAGTAGTATGCAATTGGGGAGCCAGCACGAGCAGTACTTC	CASSMQLGSQHEQYF
TRBV6-5	14	.	TRBJ1-2	TGTGCCAGCAGTTTCAAGACGGGAATCTATGGCTACACCTTC	CASSFKTGIYGYTF
TRBV7-9	16	.	TRBJ2-7	TGTGCCAGCAGCCCCCTTAGTTTAACGGGAGTTCTCGAGCAGTACTTC	CASSPLSLTGVLEQYF
TRBV2	16	TRBD1	TRBJ2-3	TGTGCCAGCGGATCTTATTACAGGGGGCAGACAGATACGCAGTATTTT	CASGSYYRGQTDTQYF
TRBV15	16	TRBD2	TRBJ2-3	TGTGCCACCAGCGGGGAGAGGGAGGGGTACGCAGATACGCAGTATTTT	CATSGEREGYADTQYF
TRBV11-2	15	.	TRBJ1-5	TGTGCCAGCAGCTACCATGGGGGGGGCAATCAGCCCCAGCATTTT	CASSYHGGGNQPQHF